This TCR beta chain was identified during a study of technical replicates of blood from several donors. TCRdb keeps only in-frame clones here, not all; method: immunoSEQ multiplex PCR. The repertoire holds 60,000 to 90,000 clones, roughly 89% seen once, with approximately 0.34% in the top ten. Germline loops: CDR1 ENHRY, CDR2 SYGVKD. The CDR3 totals 11 residues. V was clipped by 7 bases and J by 7 bases, with 8 bases between them. This TCR derives from a human donor in good health. The chain joins TRBV10-3 to TRBJ2-1; D possibly corresponds to TRBD1 (7 bases). Material for sequencing was T cells isolated from PBMCs. The CDR3 sequence: CAITGGNEQFF. CDR3 coding DNA: TGTGCCATCACAGGGGGGAATGAGCAGTTCTTC.